This entry describes one T cell receptor beta chain. In this sample, this clonotype turned up many times. It lacks a known antigen. Base-call qualities are not available, and no considerably larger clone is one nucleotide away. The data derive from a study of tumor and adjacent non-tumor tissue in lung cancer (dated by TCRdb to 2017 to 2018). About the investigation overall: By cancer type, the cohort comprised 12 to 13 adenocarcinoma patients, a couple of squamous cell carcinoma patients and 1 small cell lung cancer patient. Bulk TCRbeta repertoires were compared between lung tumor tissue and matched distant non-tumor lung tissue obtained from 15 lung cancer patients. Sequencing produced approximately 130 million productive TCRbeta reads in total, an average of approximately 4.2 million reads per sample. Fewer than 35 paired specimens, one tumor and one normal lung sample per patient, were profiled by TCRbeta CDR3 sequencing. The approximately 15 patients were aged about 31 to 76 years, included approximately ten men and 5 women, and had TNM stage I to III disease. General study outcomes and caveats: Peripheral blood was not sequenced, so blood TCRbeta repertoires in these lung cancer patients were not examined. TCR diversity was significantly higher in younger patients, and higher tumor TCR diversity was associated with shorter overall and disease-free survival. Neither the sequencing platform nor unique molecular identifiers are named or mentioned anywhere in the methods. Tumor tissue showed significantly higher TCR diversity (inverse Simpson) than normal lung tissue, at 431.37 vs 166.20 (P = 0.0075, Mann-Whitney U test). The top 100 clones accounted for a significantly larger cumulative portion of the repertoire in normal lung than in tumor tissue. Only roughly 15 patients were in the cohort, and the authors stated that larger samples and more detailed clinical data are needed.

RNA was extracted from bulk unsorted tissue and checked for quality with a NanoDrop ND-1000 and an Agilent 2100. All donors had newly diagnosed lung cancer, had not received prior chemotherapy, and were admitted for thoracic surgery in China between August and November 2014. The study excluded patients who had received radiotherapy or chemotherapy before or who had another cancer at the same time. Surgical tissue pieces of 1-2 cm3 were preserved in RNAlater solution and were kept at -80 degrees C until use. V loses 4 bases, J loses 7 bases, and the germline ends lie 13 bases apart. CDR1 and CDR2 are read off the germline V gene as SGHDN and FVKESK. Including cysteine and phenylalanine, the CDR3 has 13 amino acids. Only the CDR3 region is kept as DNA, spanning 39 bases read in frame from base 1. Library preparation used multiplex PCR. TCRdb shows the sequencer as Illumina HiSeq 2500. TCRbeta libraries were constructed through three rounds of nested PCR with primers (Table S4) according to protocols modified from ARM-PCR. Before sequencing, PCR products in the 200-500 bp range were cut out of the gel and cleaned up using the QIAquick gel extraction kit. In the authors' own workflow: Reads were cleaned using Trimmomatic, were merged into complete CDR3 sequences using FLASH, and were assigned to V(D)J germline segments using MiTCR. Clonal diversity was calculated as the inverse Simpson's index using VDJtools. In-frame sequences without a premature stop codon were defined as productive reads. The raw public reads went through TCRdb reprocessing: fastp at Q25, MiXCR clone calling, in-frame beta chains kept. CDR3 protein sequences are deduplicated, and each keeps its most common genes and DNA. The authors' filters were not applied to this entry. This sample comprises about 93,000 distinct CDR3 sequences, around three fifths of them detected only once. The top ten hold more than 14% of the sample.

Rearrangement joined TRBV14 to TRBJ2-5; TRBD1 is a possible D gene, resting on 5 matching bases. The sequence was obtained from a man in his 70s with non-small cell lung cancer. The sample taken for sequencing was lung tumor tissue. In nucleotides, the sequence is TGTGCCAGCAGCCCAGCCAGGGCTGGGACCCAGTACTTC. This encodes CASSPARAGTQYF.